This T cell receptor (beta chain) stems from a study of cytomegalovirus exposure and HLA in healthy donors. The primer mix had 60 Vbeta and 13 Jbeta primers. Produced via immunoSEQ multiplex PCR; TCRdb's table is partial and in-frame only. The table lists about 98,000 clones, less than 70% of them singletons. CDR3 length equals 12 residues. The germline V and J ends were trimmed by 5 bases and 2 bases, with 7 bases remaining between them. From germline, CDR1 is SEHNR and CDR2 FQNEAQ (reference sequence). Study-wide points: DRB1 showed the most TCR associations and HLA-C the fewest in a later analysis, as rates varied by HLA locus. Reports credit the classifier with highly specific, highly sensitive diagnosis of cytomegalovirus status.

A note on this clone: Its cognate antigen is unknown.

The chain combines TRBV7-9 with TRBJ2-7; D unclear. This receptor was taken from a female donor in good health and CMV-seronegative. The material sequenced was PBMCs. The CDR3, as DNA: TGTGCCAGCAGCGGAGAGACCTACGAGCAGTACTTC. Protein sequence: CASSGETYEQYF.